The table lists the clone carrying this T cell receptor (beta chain) with a few counts. V dropped 7 bases and J dropped 8 bases, with 18 bases sitting between them. Germline V gene lookup returns CDR1 SEHNR and CDR2 FQNEAQ (reference sequence). This CDR3 region has 14 residues. This sample stems from a study of glioma-infiltrating T cells after dendritic cell vaccination. Study as a whole: Treatment, given 2003 to 2012, was autologous tumor lysate-pulsed dendritic cell vaccination. Patients received three intradermal dendritic cell vaccine injections at biweekly intervals.

The PCR used 60 V beta and 13 J beta primers. Assay used: immunoSEQ multiplex PCR; TCRdb lists only in-frame clones, some missing. The table has approximately 99,000 clones, around 80% seen once. Noted time point: after dendritic cell vaccination, including at tumor progression/relapse. Before vaccination, two weeks after the third vaccination, and at progression, PBMC were collected. The chain employs TRBV7-9 and TRBJ1-3; D unclear. This TCR was sampled from a human donor with glioblastoma. Here the sequenced sample was blood, taken after dendritic cell vaccination. This CDR3 is CASTFLGQAHTIYF. CDR3 sequence (DNA): TGTGCCAGCACCTTCCTTGGGCAGGCTCACACCATATATTTT.